The 29 T cell receptor beta chains below all came from one sample that was sequenced in a study of T cells in women clearing cervical HPV infection. Method: immunoSEQ multiplex PCR; TCRdb's copy keeps in-frame clones and lacks some. The sample has 20,000 to 30,000 clones; the top ten hold 6% to 7%. The sample comprised blood buffy coat. These receptors originate from a woman between 18 and 75 years old with a cervical HPV16 infection that either progressed to CIN3+ or cleared (not recorded which).

A word on this clone: Read data end 3 residues before the CDR3 end; the end is taken from the germline J gene. The chain is built from TRBV5-1 and TRBJ2-7, with 14 bases identical to TRBD2. J gave up 2 bases and V 3 bases, and 1 base lay outside the gene matches. Looked up from germline, CDR1 is SGHRS and CDR2 is YFSETQ. The CDR3 is 15 residues long. The covered CDR3 bases are TGCGCCAGCAGCTCGGGACTAGCGGGAGCCTACGAG. Protein sequence: CASSSGLAGAYE. The whole CDR3 region reads CASSSGLAGAYEQYF.

On this clone itself: The read terminates 3 residues before the CDR3 end, so the remaining end is supplied by the germline J gene. This chain connects TRBV11-3 to TRBJ2-7; 7 bases match TRBD1. With 8 bases clipped from V and 3 bases from J, the junction kept 7 bases outside the gene matches. The germline V gene encodes CDR1 SGHNT and CDR2 YENEEA. The CDR3 has 13 residues. The CDR3 sequence: CASSPQGDYEQYF. The CDR3 DNA, read in part, is TGTGCCAGCTCCCCCCAGGGGGACTACGAG.

This clone shows up as medium-sized (0.01 to 0.1%) by frequency. From the germline J gene comes the end of the CDR3, since the read stops 3 residues before it. V and J are TRBV5-1 and TRBJ2-3; unclear D gene. Trimming removed 5 bases at V and 0 bases at J, with 10 bases between. The CDR3 sequence is 14 residues long. Looked up from germline, CDR1 is SGHRS and CDR2 is YFSETQ. The covered CDR3 bases are TGCGCCAGCAGAAACTTACCTAGCACAGATACG. It codes for CASRNLPSTDT. The whole CDR3 region reads CASRNLPSTDTQYF. The variable domain in full, with the rest retrieved from reference TRBV5-1 and TRBJ2-3, is KAGVTQTPRYLIKTRGQQVTLSCSPISGHRSVSWYQQTPGQGLQFLFEYFSETQRNKGNFPGRFSGRQFSNSRSEMNVSTLELGDSALYLCASRNLPSTDTQYFGPGTRLTVL.

A word on this clone: The read terminates 3 residues ahead of where the CDR3 ends, so the germline J gene completes it. The rearrangement uses TRBV7-2 and TRBJ2-3; possibly TRBD2 for D (6 bases). The CDR3 loop spans 13 amino acids. CDR1 is SGHTA, CDR2 FQGNSA, per germline. Trimming took off 9 bases at V and 2 bases at J, with 12 bases between the two ends. The DNA read from the CDR3 is TGTGCCAGGGACGGGGGTCCCACAGATACG. Residues: CARDGGPTDT. In full, the CDR3 is CARDGGPTDTQYF.

About this clone: Read data end 3 residues before the CDR3 end; the end is taken from the germline J gene. The chain has TRBV7-2 and TRBJ1-6; a weak D match, TRBD1 (5 bases). V lost 4 bases and J 10 bases, leaving 17 bases between the germline ends. This CDR3 comprises 15 residues. Germline assignment: CDR1 SGHTA and CDR2 FQGNSA. The DNA read from the CDR3 is TGTGCCAGCAGCTCCTACAGGAGTGAGGGGTCACCC. Its protein product is CASSSYRSEGSP. The entire CDR3 is CASSSYRSEGSPLHF.

Note on this clone: The read gets to within 3 residues of the CDR3 end, and the germline J gene fills in the rest. The V gene is TRBV29-1, the J gene TRBJ1-2, with 8 bases that match TRBD1. The CDR3 has 10 amino acids. Germline V gene sequence: CDR1 SQVTM, CDR2 ANQGSEA. The CDR3 DNA, read in part, is TGCAGCGTTCGGACAGGGGGC. This gives the protein CSVRTGG. Given in full, the CDR3 is CSVRTGGYTF.

Note on this clone: Read coverage stops 3 residues before the CDR3 terminus; the germline J gene supplies the remainder. This chain connects TRBV19 to TRBJ1-5; D is perhaps TRBD1 (6 bases). V was clipped by 5 bases and J by 7 bases, with 15 bases between them. The CDR3 contains 14 residues. The germline CDR1 and CDR2 sequences are LNHDA and SQIVND (reference sequence). The covered CDR3 bases are TGTGCCAGTAGTCACCCCGGGGGGGCCCAGCCC. Its translation is CASSHPGGAQP. The complete CDR3 sequence is CASSHPGGAQPQHF.

In regard to this clone: Coverage ceases 3 residues before the CDR3 finishes, and the germline J gene fills in the end. The chain combines TRBV20-1 with TRBJ1-2, with TRBD1 matching over 7 bases. The ends lost 4 bases at V and 7 bases at J; junction bases unmatched: 6. The CDR3 consists of 12 residues. Germline CDR1 DFQATT, CDR2 SNEGSKA (reference sequence). The CDR3 DNA, read in part, is TGCAGTGCTACCCCACAGGGGTTTGGC. Amino acid sequence: CSATPQGFG. The full CDR3 sequence reads CSATPQGFGYTF.

About this clone: Sequencing ends 3 residues short of the CDR3 end; the germline J gene provides the rest. The gene calls are TRBV7-8 and TRBJ2-3, with TRBD2 matching 12 bases. The CDR3 loop spans 14 amino acids. The germline gives CDR1 SGHVS, CDR2 FQNEAQ. Partial CDR3 DNA: TGTGCCAGCAGACTAGCGGGAGGACAAGAGACG. Its translation is CASRLAGGQET. The whole CDR3 reads CASRLAGGQETQYF.

Worth noting for this clone: The read ends 3 residues shy of where the CDR3 ends; the end is completed using the germline J gene. The chain links TRBV2 to TRBJ1-2; no clear D gene. The V gene's germline CDR1 is SNHLY and CDR2 FYNNEI. This CDR3 contains 18 residues. V gave up 2 bases and J gave up 3 bases, with 22 bases separating them. The CDR3 sequence is CASSEWWAARGGDYGYTF. CDR3 bases read: TGTGCCAGCAGTGAATGGTGGGCGGCTCGGGGAGGCGACTATGGC.

In the case of this clone: The read gets to within 3 residues of the CDR3 end, and the germline J gene fills in the rest. The chain recombines TRBV18 with TRBJ1-2, with D possibly TRBD1 on 5 matching bases. There are 16 residues in the CDR3. Germline V lookup: CDR1 KGHSH, CDR2 LQKENI. CDR3 region: CASSEGTSGRAYDYTF. The covered CDR3 bases are TGTGCCAGCTCAGAGGGGACTAGCGGGAGGGCCTACGAC.

With regard to this clone: Read coverage stops 3 residues before the CDR3 terminus; the germline J gene supplies the remainder. V and J are TRBV2 and TRBJ1-2, with a tentative D call TRBD1 (5 bases). CDR3 size: 19 residues. Germline V gene lookup returns CDR1 SNHLY and CDR2 FYNNEI. CDR3 residues: CASSDVRPVPTEGNWGYTF. CDR3 DNA, as far as it was read: TGTGCCAGCAGTGATGTGAGGCCAGTACCGACAGAGGGGAATTGGGGC.

To note about this clone: The sequenced fragment ends 3 residues before the CDR3 boundary, so the rest is inferred from the germline J gene. The rearrangement joins TRBV5-1 to TRBJ2-2, with D possibly TRBD1 on 5 matching bases. Germline V gene sequence: CDR1 SGHRS, CDR2 YFSETQ. The CDR3 covers 14 residues. Partial CDR3 DNA: TGCGCCAGCACGACGAGCAGGGCTAATGAAAAG. It yields the protein CASTTSRANEK. The whole CDR3 is CASTTSRANEKLFF.

Points on this clone: The CDR3 end lies 3 residues beyond the end of the read and is filled in from the germline J gene. This chain links TRBV19 with TRBJ1-1, with TRBD1 matching 7 bases. Per germline, CDR1 LNHDA and CDR2 SQIVND (reference sequence). The CDR3 spans 15 residues. Incomplete CDR3 DNA: TGTGCCAGTAGATGGGGACAGTTGGAGGAGTCCGAA. Its protein product is CASRWGQLEESE. In full, the CDR3 reads CASRWGQLEESEAFF. The entire variable domain, with the rest obtained from reference TRBV19 and TRBJ1-1, is as follows: DGGITQSPKYLFRKEGQNVTLSCEQNLNHDAMYWYRQDPGQGLRLIYYSQIVNDFQKGDIAEGYSVSREKKESFPLTVTSAQKNPTAFYLCASRWGQLEESEAFFGQGTRLTVV.

With regard to this clone: The CDR3 end is not reached by the read, which stops 3 residues before it; the germline J gene fills it in. The rearrangement links TRBV5-1 to TRBJ2-5; the match to TRBD2 covers 8 bases. Germline V gives CDR1 SGHRS, CDR2 YFSETQ. Losses at the gene ends were 2 bases for V and 7 bases for J; bases not matched to a gene: 10. There are 15 residues in the CDR3. Partial CDR3 DNA: TGCGCCAGCAGCTTCTCGACCGCCGCGGGGGGGACC. Amino acids: CASSFSTAAGGT. The whole CDR3 is CASSFSTAAGGTQYF. The full variable domain, rest sourced from reference TRBV5-1 and TRBJ2-5, is KAGVTQTPRYLIKTRGQQVTLSCSPISGHRSVSWYQQTPGQGLQFLFEYFSETQRNKGNFPGRFSGRQFSNSRSEMNVSTLELGDSALYLCASSFSTAAGGTQYFGPGTRLLVL.

In the case of this clone: The sequence runs out 3 residues before the end of the CDR3; the remainder is reconstructed from the germline J gene. This chain uses TRBV20-1 with TRBJ2-2, with D possibly TRBD2 on 5 matching bases. In germline, CDR1 is DFQATT, CDR2 SNEGSKA (reference sequence). Trimming pared 1 base from V and 2 bases from J, leaving 17 bases between. This CDR3 contains 17 residues. This chain's CDR3 is CSARGRGGGSNTGELFF. The CDR3 bases that were read are TGCAGTGCTAGAGGGAGAGGAGGCGGATCAAACACCGGGGAG.

As concerns this clone: The CDR3 goes on 3 residues after the read ends, and that part is filled in from the germline J gene. The chain combines TRBV30 with TRBJ2-1, with D tentatively TRBD1 (6 bases). Trimming removed 3 bases at V and 9 bases at J, with 24 bases between. Looked up from germline, CDR1 is GTSNPN and CDR2 is SVGIG (reference sequence). There are 16 residues in the CDR3. The chain's CDR3 is CAWSPWSGARGSEQFF. CDR3 bases read: TGTGCCTGGAGCCCCTGGTCAGGGGCTCGGGGCAGTGAG.

As to this clone: Sequencing ends 3 residues short of the CDR3 end; the germline J gene provides the rest. This chain links TRBV30 with TRBJ2-2; D remains unclear. The CDR3 runs to 13 residues. The germline V gene encodes CDR1 GTSNPN and CDR2 SVGIG (reference sequence). CDR3 bases read: TGTGCCTGGAGTCCCTCCCAGAGCGAAAAG. Residues: CAWSPSQSEK. The whole CDR3 sequence reads CAWSPSQSEKLFF. The entire variable domain, with the rest obtained from reference TRBV30 and TRBJ2-2, is as follows: SQTIHQWPATLVQPVGSPLSLECTVEGTSNPNLYWYRQAAGRGLQLLFYSVGIGQISSEVPQNLSASRPQDRQFILSSKKLLLSDSGFYLCAWSPSQSEKLFFGEGSRLTVL.

As for this clone: The read ends 3 residues before the CDR3 terminus; that terminus is restored from the germline J gene. This chain links TRBV7-6 with TRBJ2-3; D might be TRBD1 (5 bases). Per germline, CDR1 SGHVS and CDR2 FNYEAQ. The CDR3 totals 13 residues. CDR3 residues: CASSLRGGETQYF. The covered CDR3 bases are TGTGCCAGCAGCCTAAGGGGCGGAGAGACG.

About this clone: The sequenced fragment ends 3 residues before the CDR3 boundary, so the rest is inferred from the germline J gene. The chain couples TRBV13 to TRBJ2-1; D is uncertain. The germline V gene has CDR1 PRHDT and CDR2 FYEKMQ (reference sequence). Trimming took 1 base from V and 8 from J, leaving 9 bases between them. The CDR3 consists of 13 residues. The CDR3 loop reads CASSLVLVDEQFF. Partial CDR3 DNA: TGTGCCAGCAGCTTAGTTCTAGTCGATGAG.

Points on this clone: The read is 3 residues too short to cover the CDR3 end, so that end is filled in from the germline J gene. V is TRBV20-1 and J is TRBJ2-2, with TRBD1 identical over 9 bases. Germline CDR1 DFQATT, CDR2 SNEGSKA (reference sequence). Unmatched junction bases numbered 10, after V lost 2 bases and J lost 3 bases. The CDR3 consists of 17 residues. The CDR3 DNA, read in part, is TGCAGTGCTAGACCCGGGACAGGGTTTATCTACACCGGGGAG. This encodes CSARPGTGFIYTGE. From start to end, the CDR3 is CSARPGTGFIYTGELFF.

Regarding this clone: The read terminates 3 residues ahead of where the CDR3 ends, so the germline J gene completes it. This chain joins TRBV20-1 and TRBJ1-1, with D perhaps TRBD1 (5 bases). The CDR3 sequence is 16 residues long. In germline, CDR1 is DFQATT, CDR2 SNEGSKA (reference sequence). The ends were cut back, 1 base at V and 2 bases at J, with 17 bases in the middle. CDR3 sequence: CSARAGHLGSNTEAFF. The covered CDR3 bases are TGCAGTGCTAGAGCCGGACACTTAGGGTCCAACACTGAA.

About this clone itself: The CDR3 extends 3 residues past the end of the read, so its final part is completed from the germline J gene. The rearrangement uses TRBV11-2 and TRBJ2-2; TRBD2 matches 10 bases. The length of the CDR3 is 15 residues. CDR1 and CDR2 (germline): SGHAT, FQNNGV. The J segment lost 6 bases and the V segment lost 5 bases, leaving 6 bases of the junction unmatched. CDR3 bases read: TGTGCCAGCAGCCCGACTAGCGGGTCTGCCGGGGAG. This sequence encodes CASSPTSGSAGE. The complete CDR3 reads CASSPTSGSAGELFF.

Points on this clone: The read ends 3 residues early relative to the CDR3; the germline J gene fills the gap. The chain recombines TRBV19 with TRBJ1-3; no clear D. V was pared by 4 bases and J by 1 base, with 5 bases between. Germline V gives CDR1 LNHDA, CDR2 SQIVND (reference sequence). The CDR3 sequence is 13 residues long. CDR3 DNA (partial): TGTGCCAGTAGTACAGGATCTGGAAACACC. As protein: CASSTGSGNT. The full CDR3 protein is CASSTGSGNTIYF.

About this clone itself: Coverage ceases 3 residues before the CDR3 finishes, and the germline J gene fills in the end. V and J are TRBV29-1 and TRBJ1-4; no reliable D call. Trimming removed 7 bases from V and 8 bases from J, with 11 bases in between. The CDR3 runs to 11 residues. Germline values: CDR1 SQVTM, CDR2 ANQGSEA. CDR3: CSARGVEKLFF. The part of the CDR3 DNA that was read is TGCAGCGCGCGCGGGGTGGAAAAA.

Concerning this clone: Read data end 3 residues before the CDR3 end; the end is taken from the germline J gene. The J gene is TRBJ1-1, the V gene TRBV5-6, with TRBD1 matching 12 bases. Germline V gives CDR1 SGHDT, CDR2 YYEEEE. The CDR3 spans 14 residues. Trimming removed 3 bases from V and 6 bases from J; junction bases left unmatched: 3. Here the CDR3 reads CASSWDRGRAEAFF. The CDR3 DNA, read in part, is TGTGCCAGCAGCTGGGACAGGGGGCGGGCTGAA.

Comment on this clone: The read gets to within 3 residues of the CDR3 end, and the germline J gene fills in the rest. This sequence joins TRBV18 and TRBJ1-2; D uncertain. Germline loops: CDR1 KGHSH, CDR2 LQKENI. The V gene lost 0 bases and the J gene lost 5 bases, with 10 bases spanning the gap. The CDR3 is 14 residues long. CDR3: CASSPPARQYGYTF. The sequenced part of the CDR3 DNA is TGTGCCAGCTCACCACCGGCCAGGCAATATGGC.

In regard to this clone: At one of its ends the junction is not consistent with the germline gene, which may arise from a read error. The read terminates 3 residues before the CDR3 end, so the remaining end is supplied by the germline J gene. Other DNA sequences in this specimen translate into the identical CDR3. The rearrangement joins TRBV5-1 to TRBJ1-3, with D tentatively TRBD1 (6 bases). The CDR3 runs 17 residues. The germline V gene encodes CDR1 SGHRS and CDR2 YFSETQ. CDR3 DNA, as far as it was read: TGCGCCAGCAGCTTGGAGGCAGGGGCCTTCTCTGGAAACACT. Amino acids: CASSLEAGAFSGNT. The whole CDR3 region reads CASSLEAGAFSGNTIYF.

On this clone itself: The read ends 3 residues before the CDR3 terminus; that terminus is restored from the germline J gene. This chain joins TRBV5-4 and TRBJ2-7; D uncertain. Per the germline V gene, CDR1 is SGHNT and CDR2 is YYREEE (reference sequence). Trimming pared 0 bases from V and 1 base from J, leaving 8 bases between. The CDR3 is 14 residues long. CDR3 residues: CASSLGRVSYEQYF. CDR3 DNA (partial): TGTGCCAGCAGCTTGGGTCGGGTTTCCTACGAG.